Presented here are 14 T cell receptor beta chains from one specimen sequenced in a study of T cell responses to AZD1222 COVID-19 vaccine. Generated by immunoSEQ multiplex PCR, the TCRdb table keeps only in-frame clones and is missing some. Of 150,000 to 200,000 clones detected, almost 90% appear once; the ten largest clones hold more than 9%. This material consisted of peripheral blood, taken 28 days after the second AZD1222 dose. Receptors originate from an adult who received the AZD1222 COVID-19 vaccine.

The rearrangement joins TRBV7-2 to TRBJ2-1; 7 nucleotides match TRBD2. This CDR3 has 15 amino acids. The V gene's germline CDR1 is SGHTA and CDR2 FQGNSA. V shed 7 bases, J shed 0 bases, and the junction held 6 bases outside the gene matches. This chain's CDR3 is CASTPGGGSYNEQFF. For the CDR3, the DNA is TGTGCCAGCACCCCAGGCGGGGGCTCCTACAATGAGCAGTTCTTC.

This clone was recorded a few times. The CDR3 spells CSVEERQKNYGYTF. DNA for the CDR3: TGCAGCGTTGAAGAACGACAAAAAAACTATGGCTACACCTTC. V gene TRBV29-1 combines with J gene TRBJ1-2; no clear D gene. Trimming shortened V by 0 bases and J by 2 bases, and 10 bases separated the two germline ends. CDR3 size: 14 residues. CDR1 and CDR2 from the germline V gene are SQVTM and ANQGSEA. The variable domain in full, with the rest retrieved from reference TRBV29-1 and TRBJ1-2, is SAVISQKPSRDICQRGTSLTIQCQVDSQVTMMFWYRQQPGQSLTLIATANQGSEATYESGFVIDKFPISRPNLTFSTLTVSNMSPEDSSIYLCSVEERQKNYGYTFGSGTRLTVV.

V and J are TRBV5-6 and TRBJ1-1; D unresolved. There are 12 residues in the CDR3. V lost 2 bases and J lost 5, with 7 bases in between. The germline CDR1 and CDR2 sequences are SGHDT and YYEEEE. The CDR3 DNA reads as TGTGCCAGCAGCTTTTGGGGTACTGAAGCTTTCTTT. Protein: CASSFWGTEAFF. The whole variable domain, remainder taken from reference TRBV5-6 and TRBJ1-1, is DAGVTQSPTHLIKTRGQQVTLRCSPKSGHDTVSWYQQALGQGPQFIFQYYEEEERQRGNFPDRFSGHQFPNYSSELNVNALLLGDSALYLCASSFWGTEAFFGQGTRLTVV.

The chain couples TRBV15 to TRBJ1-2; TRBD1 matches at 12 bases. Per germline, CDR1 LNHNV and CDR2 YYDKDF (reference sequence). With 5 bases clipped from V and 5 bases from J, the junction kept 12 bases outside the gene matches. This CDR3 spans 17 amino acids. The CDR3 sequence is CATSPRDRGRSWYGYTF. CDR3 coding DNA: TGTGCCACCAGCCCCAGGGACAGGGGGCGATCCTGGTATGGCTACACCTTC.

This chain uses TRBV6-2 or TRBV6-3 with TRBJ2-5; no clear D gene. Germline V gives CDR1 MNHEY, CDR2 SVGEGT. V was trimmed by 0 bases and J by 7 bases, leaving 3 bases between them. The CDR3 runs to 11 residues. The CDR3 spells CASSYSGTQYF. The CDR3 DNA reads TGTGCCAGCAGTTACTCGGGGACCCAGTACTTC.

This clone was seen only once. The rearrangement uses TRBV5-4 and TRBJ1-2, with TRBD1 matching over 12 bases. CDR3 length: 16 residues. The germline V gene encodes CDR1 SGHNT and CDR2 YYREEE (reference sequence). The V and J ends lost 4 bases and 7 bases, in that order; junction bases with no gene match: 11. CDR3 region: CASSPITGQGAGGYTF. The CDR3 nucleotides are TGTGCCAGCAGCCCGATCACGGGACAGGGGGCGGGTGGCTACACCTTC.

The gene calls are TRBV2 and TRBJ2-3; 11 bases are a match to TRBD1. Looked up from germline, CDR1 is SNHLY and CDR2 is FYNNEI. This CDR3 has 17 residues. Trimming cost V 3 bases and J 3 bases; bases outside gene matches: 8. The CDR3 DNA sequence: TGTGCCAGCAGTGAGTCCTTAGGGACAGGGGGAACAGATACGCAGTATTTT. It translates to CASSESLGTGGTDTQYF. Complete variable domain (other parts from reference TRBV2 and TRBJ2-3): EPEVTQTPSHQVTQMGQEVILRCVPISNHLYFYWYRQILGQKVEFLVSFYNNEISEKSEIFDDQFSVERPDGSNFTLKIRSTKLEDSAMYFCASSESLGTGGTDTQYFGPGTRLTVL.

The chain links TRBV11-1 to TRBJ2-1; no reliable D call. Per germline, CDR1 SGHAT and CDR2 FQDESV (reference sequence). The CDR3 contains 15 residues. Trimming shortened V by 5 bases and J by 0 bases, and 11 bases separated the two germline ends. For the CDR3, the DNA is TGTGCCAGCAGCCAAGACTGGAACTCCTACAATGAGCAGTTCTTC. Residues: CASSQDWNSYNEQFF.

This chain connects TRBV19 to TRBJ2-3, with a tentative D call TRBD1 (6 bases). This CDR3 is 12 amino acids long. CDR1 is LNHDA and CDR2 is SQIVND in the germline V gene (reference sequence). Trimming took 7 bases from V and 6 from J, leaving 11 bases between them. The CDR3 region has the DNA TGTGCCAGTAACAGGGACGCGGATACGCAGTATTTT. As protein: CASNRDADTQYF.

The chain uses TRBV4-2 and TRBJ2-2; 10 nucleotides match TRBD2. CDR1 is LGHNA, CDR2 YNFKEQ, per germline. Losses at the gene ends were 2 bases for V and 6 bases for J; bases not matched to a gene: 3. The CDR3 sequence is 15 residues long. This CDR3 is CASSQSGGASGELFF. The CDR3 region has the DNA TGTGCCAGCAGCCAAAGCGGGGGGGCGTCCGGGGAGCTGTTTTTT.

The CDR3 sequence: CASSRMGITDTQYF. CDR3 nucleotides: TGTGCCAGCAGCCGAATGGGGATCACAGATACGCAGTATTTT. The chain links TRBV7-9 to TRBJ2-3; D is undetermined. This CDR3 comprises 14 residues. Germline values: CDR1 SEHNR, CDR2 FQNEAQ (reference sequence). Trimming removed 5 bases at V and 2 bases at J, with 11 bases between.

This chain joins TRBV7-2 and TRBJ2-1; 12 nucleotides match TRBD2. The CDR3 covers 15 residues. With V trimmed by 4 bases and J by 9 bases, 7 bases remained unmatched. The germline gives CDR1 SGHTA, CDR2 FQGNSA. CDR3 loop: CASSSLAGGPGEQFF. The CDR3 nucleotides are TGTGCCAGCAGCTCCCTAGCGGGGGGGCCCGGTGAGCAGTTCTTC.

The DNA for the CDR3 is TGCAGTGCCAGATCCGGGGTCGAGCAGTTCTTC. This sequence encodes CSARSGVEQFF. This rearrangement joins TRBV20-1 to TRBJ2-1; possible D gene TRBD2, 5 bases. Per the germline V gene, CDR1 is DFQATT and CDR2 is SNEGSKA (reference sequence). V was clipped by 6 bases and J by 10 bases, with 13 bases between them. The CDR3 has 11 amino acids.

The rearrangement uses TRBV9 and TRBJ1-6; D unclear. The length of the CDR3 is 16 residues. CDR1 and CDR2 from the germline V gene are SGDLS and YYNGEE. V dropped 6 bases and J dropped 0 bases, with 13 bases sitting between them. The CDR3 here is CASNGRESSYNSPLHF. The DNA of the CDR3 is TGTGCCAGCAACGGACGGGAAAGCTCCTATAATTCACCCCTCCACTTT.